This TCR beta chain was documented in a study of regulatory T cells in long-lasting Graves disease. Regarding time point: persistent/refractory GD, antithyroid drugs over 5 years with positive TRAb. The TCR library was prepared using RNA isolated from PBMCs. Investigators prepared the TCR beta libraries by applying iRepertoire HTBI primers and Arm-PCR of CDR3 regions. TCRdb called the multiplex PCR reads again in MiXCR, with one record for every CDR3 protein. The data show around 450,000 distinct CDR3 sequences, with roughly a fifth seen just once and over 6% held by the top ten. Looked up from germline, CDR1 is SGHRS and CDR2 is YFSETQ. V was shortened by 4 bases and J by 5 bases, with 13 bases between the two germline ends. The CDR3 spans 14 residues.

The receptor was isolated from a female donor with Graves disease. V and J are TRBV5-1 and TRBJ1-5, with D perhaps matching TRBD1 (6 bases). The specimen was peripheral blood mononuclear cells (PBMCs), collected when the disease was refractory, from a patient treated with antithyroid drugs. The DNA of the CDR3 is TGCGCCAGCAGCCGTGAGGGGGGCCATCAGCCCCAGCATTTT. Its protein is CASSREGGHQPQHF. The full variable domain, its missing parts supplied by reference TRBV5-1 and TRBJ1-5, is KAGVTQTPRYLIKTRGQQVTLSCSPISGHRSVSWYQQTPGQGLQFLFEYFSETQRNKGNFPGRFSGRQFSNSRSEMNVSTLELGDSALYLCASSREGGHQPQHFGDGTRLSIL.